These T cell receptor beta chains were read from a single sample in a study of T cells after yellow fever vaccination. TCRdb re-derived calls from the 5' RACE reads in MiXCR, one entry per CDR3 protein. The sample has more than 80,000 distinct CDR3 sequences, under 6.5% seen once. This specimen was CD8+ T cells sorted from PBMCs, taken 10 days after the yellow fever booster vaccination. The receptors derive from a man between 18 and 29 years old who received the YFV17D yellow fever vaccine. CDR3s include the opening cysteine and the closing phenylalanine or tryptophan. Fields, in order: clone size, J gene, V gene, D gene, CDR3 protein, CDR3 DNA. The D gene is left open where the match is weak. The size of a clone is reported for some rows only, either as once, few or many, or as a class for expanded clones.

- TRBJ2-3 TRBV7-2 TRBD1 CASASEGAADTQYF TGTGCCAGCGCAAGCGAGGGGGCGGCAGATACGCAGTATTTT
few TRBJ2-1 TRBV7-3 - CASSALGALGDEQFF TGTGCCAGCAGCGCTCTTGGGGCATTGGGTGATGAGCAGTTCTTC
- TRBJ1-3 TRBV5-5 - CASSQPGERKGNTIYF TGTGCCAGCAGCCAACCAGGGGAGCGAAAAGGAAACACCATATATTTT
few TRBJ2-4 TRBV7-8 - CASSLSGLARGIQYF TGTGCCAGCAGCTTAAGTGGATTGGCGCGGGGAATTCAGTACTTC
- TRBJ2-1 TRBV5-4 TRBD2 CASSQGLAGEISYNEQFF TGTGCCAGCAGCCAGGGACTAGCGGGGGAGATCTCCTACAATGAGCAGTTCTTC
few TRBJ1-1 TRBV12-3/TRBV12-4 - CASSPGGDYTEAFF TGTGCCAGCAGCCCTGGGGGGGACTACACTGAAGCTTTCTTT
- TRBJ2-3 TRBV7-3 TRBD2 CASSPSGDGTDTQYF TGTGCCAGCAGCCCAAGCGGGGACGGGACAGATACGCAGTATTTT
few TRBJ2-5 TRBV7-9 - CASSLVPEKTQYF TGTGCCAGCAGCTTAGTACCGGAAAAGACCCAGTACTTC
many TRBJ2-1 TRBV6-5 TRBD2 CASNIGGGASYNEQFF TGTGCCAGCAATATCGGCGGGGGGGCCTCCTACAATGAGCAGTTCTTC
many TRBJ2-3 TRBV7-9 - CASSSPEELSGTDTQYF TGTGCCAGCAGCTCCCCCGAGGAGCTTTCGGGCACAGATACGCAGTATTTT
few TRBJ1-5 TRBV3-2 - CASSQVRKTERNQPQHF TGTGCCAGCAGCCAAGTGAGGAAGACTGAACGCAATCAGCCCCAGCATTTT
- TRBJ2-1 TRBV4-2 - CASSQESTGPQVEQFF TGTGCCAGCAGCCAAGAGAGTACGGGCCCACAGGTGGAGCAGTTCTTC
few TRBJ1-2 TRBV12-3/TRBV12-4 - CASSPGGYRSANYGYTF TGTGCCAGCAGTCCGGGGGGGTACAGGAGCGCTAACTATGGCTACACCTTC
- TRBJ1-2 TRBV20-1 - CSARGGQGTLVYGYTF TGCAGTGCTAGGGGGGGCCAGGGGACTTTAGTCTATGGCTACACCTTC
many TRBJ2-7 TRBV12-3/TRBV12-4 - CASTPNPAYEQYF TGTGCCAGCACCCCGAACCCAGCCTACGAGCAGTACTTC
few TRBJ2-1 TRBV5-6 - CASSLGGTPEFF TGTGCCAGCAGCTTGGGTGGGACGCCGGAGTTCTTC
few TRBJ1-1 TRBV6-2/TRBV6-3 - CASSVTGNTEAFF TGTGCCAGCAGTGTGACGGGGAACACTGAAGCTTTCTTT
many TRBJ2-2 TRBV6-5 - CASSRRPETGELFF TGTGCCAGCAGTAGGCGACCTGAAACCGGGGAGCTGTTTTTT
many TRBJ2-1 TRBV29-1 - CSVEEMLVGPEQFF TGCAGCGTTGAAGAAATGCTTGTAGGGCCTGAGCAGTTCTTC
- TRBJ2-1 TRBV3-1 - CASTEAGASYNEQFF TGTGCCAGCACCGAGGCGGGGGCCTCCTACAATGAGCAGTTCTTC
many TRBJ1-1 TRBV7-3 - CASSLSAGGNTEAFF TGTGCCAGCAGCTTATCGGCGGGGGGGAACACTGAAGCTTTCTTT
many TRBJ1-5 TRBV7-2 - CASSLVRTAPNQPQHF TGTGCCAGCAGCTTAGTTAGGACAGCGCCCAATCAGCCCCAGCATTTT